This is a list of T cell receptor beta chains from one sample in a study of response to subunit inactivated influenza vaccine. TCRdb passed the RT-PCR reads through MiXCR, listing each CDR3 protein once. The table lists 500,000 to 550,000 distinct CDR3 sequences, approximately 7.3% of them singletons. Specimen: PBMCs from blood, collected less than 30 months after vaccination. Receptors were obtained from a man aged 45 to 75 who received an inactivated influenza vaccine. Each CDR3 is given with its conserved first and last residue. The D gene is left open where the match is weak. A clone size is listed for some rows: how often the clone was seen (once, few, many), or a class if it is expanded.

d_call: .
j_call: TRBJ2-6
v_call: TRBV27
clone_size: many
cdr3_nt: TGTGCCAGCAGCGTGACAGGAATTATAGGGGCCAACGTCCTGACTTTC
cdr3_aa: CASSVTGIIGANVLTF

d_call: TRBD2
j_call: TRBJ2-1
v_call: TRBV24-1
clone_size: .
cdr3_nt: TGTGCCACCAGTGGGGGGACTAGCGGGAGACGAGGCTCCTACAATGAGCAGTTCTTC
cdr3_aa: CATSGGTSGRRGSYNEQFF

d_call: .
j_call: TRBJ2-7
v_call: TRBV21-1
clone_size: .
cdr3_nt: TGTGCCAGCAGCAAGGAGAAGCAGAGAAAGGGACAGGGCTACGAGCAGTACTTC
cdr3_aa: CASSKEKQRKGQGYEQYF

d_call: TRBD1
j_call: TRBJ2-2
v_call: TRBV6-2/TRBV6-3
clone_size: few
cdr3_nt: TGTGCCAGCAGTGGGACAGTAAAGAACACCGGGGAGCTGTTTTTT
cdr3_aa: CASSGTVKNTGELFF

d_call: .
j_call: TRBJ1-2
v_call: TRBV6-6
clone_size: many
cdr3_nt: TGTGCCAGCAGTCCGGCGGGTGGTGGCTACACCTTC
cdr3_aa: CASSPAGGGYTF

d_call: .
j_call: TRBJ1-3
v_call: TRBV3-1
clone_size: many
cdr3_nt: TGTGCCAGCAGCCAAGACGAGGGCTCTGGAAACACCATATATTTT
cdr3_aa: CASSQDEGSGNTIYF

d_call: .
j_call: TRBJ2-3
v_call: TRBV6-1
clone_size: few
cdr3_nt: TGTGCCAGCAGTGAACTATGGAGCGACTACACAGATACGCAGTATTTT
cdr3_aa: CASSELWSDYTDTQYF

d_call: TRBD1
j_call: TRBJ2-2
v_call: TRBV3-1
clone_size: many
cdr3_nt: TGTGCCAGCAGCCAAGAGGGGTGCTGGGACAGGGGGTCCGGGGAGCTGTTTTTT
cdr3_aa: CASSQEGCWDRGSGELFF

d_call: .
j_call: TRBJ2-5
v_call: TRBV29-1
clone_size: few
cdr3_nt: TGCAGCGTTGAAGATGGGCTAGCTCCGGAGACCCAGTACTTC
cdr3_aa: CSVEDGLAPETQYF

d_call: .
j_call: TRBJ2-1
v_call: TRBV12-3/TRBV12-4
clone_size: .
cdr3_nt: TGTGCCAGCAGTTTGCCGCCCTACAATGAGCAGTTCTTC
cdr3_aa: CASSLPPYNEQFF

d_call: .
j_call: TRBJ1-2
v_call: TRBV4-2
clone_size: .
cdr3_nt: TGTGCCAGCAGCCAAGATCCCGGGAAGAACTATGGCTACACCTTC
cdr3_aa: CASSQDPGKNYGYTF

d_call: .
j_call: TRBJ2-2
v_call: TRBV20-1
clone_size: few
cdr3_nt: TGCAGTGCTAGAGAGACCTATGGGTCCGGGGAGCTGTTTTTT
cdr3_aa: CSARETYGSGELFF

d_call: TRBD1
j_call: TRBJ2-7
v_call: TRBV4-3
clone_size: few
cdr3_nt: TGCGCCAGCAGCCGAACGACAGGGGAATACGAGCAGTACTTC
cdr3_aa: CASSRTTGEYEQYF

d_call: TRBD2
j_call: TRBJ2-1
v_call: TRBV10-3
clone_size: few
cdr3_nt: TGTGCCATCGGAGAACTAGCGGGGGTGAACAATGAGCAGTTCTTC
cdr3_aa: CAIGELAGVNNEQFF

d_call: .
j_call: TRBJ2-2
v_call: TRBV28
clone_size: many
cdr3_nt: TGTGCCAGCAGTAACCAGAGGTCCACCGGGGAGCTGTTTTTT
cdr3_aa: CASSNQRSTGELFF

d_call: .
j_call: TRBJ2-1
v_call: TRBV25-1
clone_size: many
cdr3_nt: TGTGCCAGCGGGGTCAGGAGATCCTACAATGAGCAGTTCTTC
cdr3_aa: CASGVRRSYNEQFF

d_call: .
j_call: TRBJ2-5
v_call: TRBV20-1
clone_size: many
cdr3_nt: TGCAGTGCTAGTTTACTGGCGGGGAAACCTCAAGAGACCCAGTACTTC
cdr3_aa: CSASLLAGKPQETQYF

d_call: .
j_call: TRBJ2-1
v_call: TRBV10-3
clone_size: many
cdr3_nt: TGTGCCATCAGAAAGGGCCCGAGCTCCTACAATGAGCAGTTCTTC
cdr3_aa: CAIRKGPSSYNEQFF

d_call: .
j_call: TRBJ2-1
v_call: TRBV5-1
clone_size: few
cdr3_nt: TGCGCCAGCAGCCGGGGGCCATCCACCGATGAGCAGTTCTTC
cdr3_aa: CASSRGPSTDEQFF

d_call: .
j_call: TRBJ2-7
v_call: TRBV12-3/TRBV12-4
clone_size: .
cdr3_nt: TGTGCCAGCACTATGACGCAAACCTACGAGCAGTACTTC
cdr3_aa: CASTMTQTYEQYF

d_call: .
j_call: TRBJ2-1
v_call: TRBV18
clone_size: many
cdr3_nt: TGTGCCAGCTCACCACCGGCACGGCTTGGTGAGCAGTTCTTC
cdr3_aa: CASSPPARLGEQFF

d_call: .
j_call: TRBJ2-3
v_call: TRBV29-1
clone_size: many
cdr3_nt: TGCAGCGTTGAAGTAAGGGTGGCAGATACGCAGTATTTT
cdr3_aa: CSVEVRVADTQYF

d_call: .
j_call: TRBJ2-2
v_call: TRBV5-1
clone_size: few
cdr3_nt: TGCGCCAGCAGCATCAGACTGGACACCGGGGAGCTGTTTTTT
cdr3_aa: CASSIRLDTGELFF

d_call: .
j_call: TRBJ2-5
v_call: TRBV28
clone_size: .
cdr3_nt: TGTGCCAGCTTACCCCCCGGGGGGCTCGGAGAGACCCAGTACTTC
cdr3_aa: CASLPPGGLGETQYF

d_call: TRBD1
j_call: TRBJ1-3
v_call: TRBV2
clone_size: few
cdr3_nt: TGTGCCAGCAGCGACATGGTGACAGGGCCCGCTGGAAACACCATATATTTT
cdr3_aa: CASSDMVTGPAGNTIYF

d_call: TRBD2
j_call: TRBJ2-3
v_call: TRBV12-3/TRBV12-4
clone_size: many
cdr3_nt: TGTGCCAGCAGTTTGGGGACTAGCGGGAAAGATACGCAGTATTTT
cdr3_aa: CASSLGTSGKDTQYF

d_call: .
j_call: TRBJ1-2
v_call: TRBV20-1
clone_size: few
cdr3_nt: TGCAGTGCTAGAGCGGGTCTTGACGGGGGCTACACCTTC
cdr3_aa: CSARAGLDGGYTF

d_call: TRBD1
j_call: TRBJ1-2
v_call: TRBV20-1
clone_size: many
cdr3_nt: TGCAGTGCTGCGCCCCAGGGGGCTTTTGGCTACACCTTC
cdr3_aa: CSAAPQGAFGYTF

d_call: .
j_call: TRBJ1-3
v_call: TRBV12-3/TRBV12-4
clone_size: many
cdr3_nt: TGTGCCGGCACGATGGCTCGACGGGGAAACACCATATATTTT
cdr3_aa: CAGTMARRGNTIYF

d_call: TRBD1
j_call: TRBJ2-7
v_call: TRBV6-5
clone_size: few
cdr3_nt: TGTGCCAGCAGTTACGAGAGACAGGGCCTCTACGAGCAGTACTTC
cdr3_aa: CASSYERQGLYEQYF

d_call: TRBD2
j_call: TRBJ2-3
v_call: TRBV7-2
clone_size: many
cdr3_nt: TGTGCCAGCAGCTTGTCGGGGGGACCCACGGATACGCAGTATTTT
cdr3_aa: CASSLSGGPTDTQYF

d_call: .
j_call: TRBJ2-5
v_call: TRBV20-1
clone_size: many
cdr3_nt: TGCAGTGCTATTATCGGGACGGGGATCCAAGAGACCCAGTACTTC
cdr3_aa: CSAIIGTGIQETQYF

d_call: .
j_call: TRBJ1-1
v_call: TRBV4-2
clone_size: .
cdr3_nt: TGTGCCAGCACCCTTCAGGGGATGATGAACACTGAAGCTTTCTTT
cdr3_aa: CASTLQGMMNTEAFF

d_call: .
j_call: TRBJ1-6
v_call: TRBV6-5
clone_size: many
cdr3_nt: TGTGCCAGCAGTTACTCACGGATGGTTGATTCACCCCTCCACTTT
cdr3_aa: CASSYSRMVDSPLHF

d_call: .
j_call: TRBJ2-3
v_call: TRBV28
clone_size: .
cdr3_nt: TGTGCCAGCAGGTTACTTGGCGATACGCAGTATTTT
cdr3_aa: CASRLLGDTQYF

d_call: .
j_call: TRBJ1-5
v_call: TRBV6-2/TRBV6-3
clone_size: .
cdr3_nt: TGTGCCAGCAGACCTTGGGATCAGCCCCAGCATTTT
cdr3_aa: CASRPWDQPQHF

d_call: TRBD2
j_call: TRBJ2-5
v_call: TRBV3-1
clone_size: few
cdr3_nt: TGTGCCAGCAGCCAAGATTCGCTAGCGGGCGGAGAGACCCAGTACTTC
cdr3_aa: CASSQDSLAGGETQYF

d_call: .
j_call: TRBJ1-1
v_call: TRBV6-1
clone_size: .
cdr3_nt: TGTGCCAGCAGTGAAAGTATTGGGTGGGCCACTGAAGCTTTCTTT
cdr3_aa: CASSESIGWATEAFF

d_call: .
j_call: TRBJ2-1
v_call: TRBV4-1
clone_size: many
cdr3_nt: TGCGCCAGCAGCCCGGACCATGCCTCCTACAATGAGCAGTTCTTC
cdr3_aa: CASSPDHASYNEQFF

d_call: .
j_call: TRBJ2-1
v_call: TRBV12-3/TRBV12-4
clone_size: many
cdr3_nt: TGTGCCAGCAGTTTAAATACTGGTGGGCAGTTCTTC
cdr3_aa: CASSLNTGGQFF

d_call: .
j_call: TRBJ2-1
v_call: TRBV3-1
clone_size: few
cdr3_nt: TGTGCCAGCAGCCAAGCCGGGAACAATGAGCAGTTCTTC
cdr3_aa: CASSQAGNNEQFF

d_call: TRBD2
j_call: TRBJ2-1
v_call: TRBV3-1
clone_size: .
cdr3_nt: TGTGCCAGCAGCAAGCGGGGCCTTTTGGATGAGCAGTTCTTC
cdr3_aa: CASSKRGLLDEQFF